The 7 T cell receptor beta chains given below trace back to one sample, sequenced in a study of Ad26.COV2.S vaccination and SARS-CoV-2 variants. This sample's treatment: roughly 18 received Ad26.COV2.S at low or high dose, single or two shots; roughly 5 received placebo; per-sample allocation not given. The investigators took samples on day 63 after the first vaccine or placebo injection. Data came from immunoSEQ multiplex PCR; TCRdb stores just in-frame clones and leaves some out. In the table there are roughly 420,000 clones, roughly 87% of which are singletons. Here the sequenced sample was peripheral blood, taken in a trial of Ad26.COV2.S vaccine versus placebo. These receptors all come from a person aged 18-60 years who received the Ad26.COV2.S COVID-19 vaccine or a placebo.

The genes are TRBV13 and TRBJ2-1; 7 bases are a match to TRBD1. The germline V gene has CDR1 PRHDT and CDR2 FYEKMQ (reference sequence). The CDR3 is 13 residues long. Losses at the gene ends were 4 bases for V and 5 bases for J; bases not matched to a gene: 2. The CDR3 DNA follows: TGTGCCAGCAGCTCGGACAGGCACAATGAGCAGTTCTTC. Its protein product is CASSSDRHNEQFF.

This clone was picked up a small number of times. The chain's CDR3 is CASSVAPYAAPNTEAFF. CDR3 bases: TGTGCCAGCAGCGTAGCCCCCTACGCTGCACCGAACACTGAAGCTTTCTTT. The V gene is TRBV9, the J gene TRBJ1-1; D remains ambiguous. The CDR3 is made up of 17 amino acids. Trimming stripped 0 bases from V and 1 base from J, with 16 bases between. The germline V gene has CDR1 SGDLS and CDR2 YYNGEE.

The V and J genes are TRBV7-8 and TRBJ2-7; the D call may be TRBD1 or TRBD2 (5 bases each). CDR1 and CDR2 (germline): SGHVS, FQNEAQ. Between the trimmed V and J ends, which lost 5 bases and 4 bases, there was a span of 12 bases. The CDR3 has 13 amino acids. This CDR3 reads CASSRQGRYEQYV. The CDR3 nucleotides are TGTGCCAGCAGCCGCCAGGGACGTTACGAGCAGTACGTC.

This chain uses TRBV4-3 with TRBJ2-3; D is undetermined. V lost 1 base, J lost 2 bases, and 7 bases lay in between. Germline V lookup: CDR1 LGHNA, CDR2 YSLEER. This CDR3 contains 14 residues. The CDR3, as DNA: TGCGCCAGCAGCCAAGGACGACACACAGATACGCAGTATTTT. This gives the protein CASSQGRHTDTQYF.

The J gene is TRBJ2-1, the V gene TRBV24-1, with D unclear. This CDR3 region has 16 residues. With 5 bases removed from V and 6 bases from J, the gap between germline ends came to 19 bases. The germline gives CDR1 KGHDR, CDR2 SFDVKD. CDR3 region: CATSGVSRFGLNEQFF. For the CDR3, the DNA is TGTGCCACCAGTGGCGTTAGCAGATTCGGGCTCAATGAGCAGTTCTTC.

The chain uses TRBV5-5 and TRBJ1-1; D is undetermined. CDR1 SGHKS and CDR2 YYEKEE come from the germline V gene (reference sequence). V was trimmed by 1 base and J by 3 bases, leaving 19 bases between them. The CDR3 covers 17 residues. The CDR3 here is CASSLHPRGDYDTEAFF. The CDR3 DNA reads TGTGCCAGCAGCTTGCACCCCCGCGGCGATTATGACACTGAAGCTTTCTTT.

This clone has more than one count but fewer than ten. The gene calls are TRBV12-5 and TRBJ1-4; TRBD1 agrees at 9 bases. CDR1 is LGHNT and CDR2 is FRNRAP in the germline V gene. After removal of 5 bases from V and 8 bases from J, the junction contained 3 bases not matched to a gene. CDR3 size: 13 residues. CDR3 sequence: CASGPTGGEKLFF. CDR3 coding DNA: TGTGCTAGTGGTCCCACAGGGGGCGAAAAACTGTTTTTT.